This note documents a single T cell receptor (beta chain) sequence. This record belongs to a study of blood T cell repertoires in COVID-19. Study in general: Italy, Spain and the United States were the sources of the convalescent and acute COVID-19 samples. From T cells, B-cell-depleted T cells, or PBMCs came the material, which was cDNA or gDNA.

As handled by the study authors: How many nucleated cells were present was estimated from reference gene primer amplification. Sequencing used immunoSEQ multiplex PCR; TCRdb keeps in-frame clones, though not all of them. V and J calls and clone size come straight from that table; D and trimming were deduced from the DNA. Of some 150,000 clones in the sample, less than 80% are singletons; the top ten hold approximately 4.5%. The CDR3 is 13 amino acids. Trimming removed 6 bases from V and 8 bases from J; junction bases left unmatched: 6. Germline V lookup: CDR1 MNHEY, CDR2 SVGAGI. The specimen sequenced was peripheral blood. The clonotype was recovered from a woman older than 75 with active or convalescent COVID-19. The chain links TRBV6-5 to TRBJ1-2; TRBD1 aligns across 10 bases. The CDR3 region is CASRLGTGVGYTF. In DNA form, the CDR3 reads TGTGCCAGCAGGCTAGGGACAGGGGTCGGCTACACCTTC.